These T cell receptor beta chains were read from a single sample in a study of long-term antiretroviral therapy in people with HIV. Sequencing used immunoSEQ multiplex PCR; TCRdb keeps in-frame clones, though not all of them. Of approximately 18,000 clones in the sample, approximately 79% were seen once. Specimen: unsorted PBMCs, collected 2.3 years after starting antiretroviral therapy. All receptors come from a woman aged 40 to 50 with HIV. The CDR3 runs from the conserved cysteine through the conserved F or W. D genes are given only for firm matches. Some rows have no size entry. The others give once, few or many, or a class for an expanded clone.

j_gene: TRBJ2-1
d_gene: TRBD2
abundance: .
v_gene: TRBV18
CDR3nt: TGTGCCAGCTCACCAGGGAGCGGGGTGAACAATGAGCAGTTCTTC
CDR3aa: CASSPGSGVNNEQFF

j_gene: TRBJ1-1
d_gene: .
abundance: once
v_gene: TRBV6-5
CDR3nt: TGTGCCAGCAGTTACTCGTCTGAAGCTTTCTTT
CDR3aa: CASSYSSEAFF

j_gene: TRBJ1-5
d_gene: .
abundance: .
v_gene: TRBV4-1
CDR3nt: TGCGCCAGCAGCCTTGAAAATACAGCGAGTCAGCCCCAGCATTTT
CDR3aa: CASSLENTASQPQHF

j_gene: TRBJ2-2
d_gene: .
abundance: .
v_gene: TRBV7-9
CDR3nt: TGTGCCAGCAGCTTAGAAGGCTTTACGAACACCGGGGAGCTGTTTTTT
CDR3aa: CASSLEGFTNTGELFF

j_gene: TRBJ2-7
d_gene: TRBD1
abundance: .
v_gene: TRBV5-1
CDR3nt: TGCGCCAGCAGCTTGGCTAGGACAGGGGTATCCGAGCAGTACTTC
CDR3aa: CASSLARTGVSEQYF

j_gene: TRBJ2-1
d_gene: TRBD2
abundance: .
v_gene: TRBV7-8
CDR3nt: TGTGCCAGCAGCTTTGGCTTGACTAGCGGGAGTCCTTACAATGAGCAGTTCTTC
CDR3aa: CASSFGLTSGSPYNEQFF

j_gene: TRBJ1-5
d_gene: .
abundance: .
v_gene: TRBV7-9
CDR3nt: TGTGCCAGCAGCTTAGCGGCGGGGAATCAGCCCCAGCATTTT
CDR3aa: CASSLAAGNQPQHF

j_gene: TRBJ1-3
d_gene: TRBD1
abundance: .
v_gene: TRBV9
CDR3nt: TGTGCCAGCAGCGCAGCAGGGGGGAACCTGATATATTTT
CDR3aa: CASSAAGGNLIYF

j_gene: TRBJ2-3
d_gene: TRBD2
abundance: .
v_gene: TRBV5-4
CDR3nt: TGTGCCAGCAGCCAGGCGGGAGGGGCCCCAGATACGCAGTATTTT
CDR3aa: CASSQAGGAPDTQYF

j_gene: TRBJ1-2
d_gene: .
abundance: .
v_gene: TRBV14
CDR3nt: TGTGCCAGCAGCGTCAGAACTAACTATGGCTACACCTTC
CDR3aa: CASSVRTNYGYTF

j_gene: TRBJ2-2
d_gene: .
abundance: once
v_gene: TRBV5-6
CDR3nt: TGTGCCAGCACTGACTCAGGGACCACCGGGGAGCTGTTTTTT
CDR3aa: CASTDSGTTGELFF

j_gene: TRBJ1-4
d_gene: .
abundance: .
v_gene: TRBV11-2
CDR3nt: TGTGCCAGCAGCTTAGGAGGCAGTGAGAATGAAAAACTGTTTTTT
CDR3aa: CASSLGGSENEKLFF

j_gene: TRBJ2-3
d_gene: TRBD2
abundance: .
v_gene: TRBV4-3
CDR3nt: TGCGCCAGCAGCCAAGGAGCGGGGGGTCCCGACACAGATACGCAGTATTTT
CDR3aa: CASSQGAGGPDTDTQYF

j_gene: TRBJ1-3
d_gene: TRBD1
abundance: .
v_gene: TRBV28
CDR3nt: TGTGCCAGCAGTTTCGCAGGGACAGAAGGAAACACCATATATTTT
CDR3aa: CASSFAGTEGNTIYF

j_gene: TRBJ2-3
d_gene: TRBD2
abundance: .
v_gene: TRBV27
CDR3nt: TGTGCCAGCAGCCTCCGACTAGCGGGAGGGCCAGATACGCAGTATTTT
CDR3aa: CASSLRLAGGPDTQYF

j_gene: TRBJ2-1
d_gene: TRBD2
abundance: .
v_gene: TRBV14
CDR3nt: TGTGCCAGCAGCCAAAGTAGCGGGGACAATGAGCAGTTCTTC
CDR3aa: CASSQSSGDNEQFF

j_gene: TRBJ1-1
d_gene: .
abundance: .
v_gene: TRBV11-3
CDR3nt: TGTGCCAGCACTCCGGGGGGAGAATACACTGAAGCTTTCTTT
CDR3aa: CASTPGGEYTEAFF

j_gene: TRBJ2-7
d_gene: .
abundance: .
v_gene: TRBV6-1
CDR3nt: TGTGCCAGCAGTGAGGAGGGACCGACCTACGAGCAGTACTTC
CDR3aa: CASSEEGPTYEQYF

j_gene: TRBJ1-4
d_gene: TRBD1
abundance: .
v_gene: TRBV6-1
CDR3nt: TGTGCCAGCAGTGATGGGACAGGGGATACTAATGAAAAACTGTTTTTT
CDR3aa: CASSDGTGDTNEKLFF

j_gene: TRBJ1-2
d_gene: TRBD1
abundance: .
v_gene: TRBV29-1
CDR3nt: TGCAGCGTTGAGACCGGACAGGGGGGATACTATGGCTACACCTTC
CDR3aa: CSVETGQGGYYGYTF

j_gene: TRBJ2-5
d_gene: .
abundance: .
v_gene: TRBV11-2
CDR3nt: TGTGCCAGCAGCTTAGGAGGGTACAAAAAAGAGACCCAGTACTTC
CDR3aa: CASSLGGYKKETQYF

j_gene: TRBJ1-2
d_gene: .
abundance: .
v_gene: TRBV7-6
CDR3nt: TGTGCCAGCAGCCAGCTTGTGGGGACCCCTTCGGATAACTATGGCTACACCTTC
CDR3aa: CASSQLVGTPSDNYGYTF

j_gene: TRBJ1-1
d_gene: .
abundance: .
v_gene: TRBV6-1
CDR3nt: TGTGCCAGCAGCCCGGTAGTGGGAGGGAACACTGAAGCTTTCTTT
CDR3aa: CASSPVVGGNTEAFF

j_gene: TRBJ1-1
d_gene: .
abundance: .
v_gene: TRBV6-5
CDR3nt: TGTGCCAGCAGGACGGGGATGAACACTGAAGCTTTCTTT
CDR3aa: CASRTGMNTEAFF

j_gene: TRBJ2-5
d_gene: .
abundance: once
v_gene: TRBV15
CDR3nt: TGTGCCACCAGCAGAGATCGGCCTGGAGAGACCCAGTACTTC
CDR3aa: CATSRDRPGETQYF

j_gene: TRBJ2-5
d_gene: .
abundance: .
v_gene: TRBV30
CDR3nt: TGTGCCTGGTCCAAGGGTCCGCAAGAGACCCAGTACTTC
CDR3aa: CAWSKGPQETQYF

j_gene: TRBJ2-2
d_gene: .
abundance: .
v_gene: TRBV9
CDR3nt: TGTGCCAGCAGCCAAGGAGTCGGCGGGGAGCTGTTTTTT
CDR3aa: CASSQGVGGELFF

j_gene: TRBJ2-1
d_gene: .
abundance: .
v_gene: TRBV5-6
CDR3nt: TGTGCCAGCAGCTTGGGAACAAATGAGCAGTTCTTC
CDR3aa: CASSLGTNEQFF

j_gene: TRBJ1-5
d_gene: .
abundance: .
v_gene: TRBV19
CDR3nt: TGTGCCAGTAGTATAGCGGGCGGGCAGCCCCAGCATTTT
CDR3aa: CASSIAGGQPQHF

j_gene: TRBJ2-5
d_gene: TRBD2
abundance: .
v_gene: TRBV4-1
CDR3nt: TGCGCCAGCAGCCAGGTAGCGGGAGGGTTGATGGCAGAGACCCAGTACTTC
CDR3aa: CASSQVAGGLMAETQYF

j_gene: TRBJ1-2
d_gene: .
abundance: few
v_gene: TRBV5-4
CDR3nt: TGTGCCAGCAGCCTACAGGGATGGGGCTACACCTTC
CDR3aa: CASSLQGWGYTF

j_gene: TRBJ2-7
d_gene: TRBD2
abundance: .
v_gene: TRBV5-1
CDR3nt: TGCGCCAGCAGCTTGACTAGCGGGAGGGATTGGTCCTACGAGCAGTACTTC
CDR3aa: CASSLTSGRDWSYEQYF

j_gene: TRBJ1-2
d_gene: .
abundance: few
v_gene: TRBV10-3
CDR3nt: TGTGCCATCAGTGGCCAGATGCGAGGCGACTATGGCTACACCTTC
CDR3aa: CAISGQMRGDYGYTF

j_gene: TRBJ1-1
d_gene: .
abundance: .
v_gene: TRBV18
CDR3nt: TGTGCCAGCTCACCGGACCTCGGGGGAGCTTTCTTT
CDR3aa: CASSPDLGGAFF

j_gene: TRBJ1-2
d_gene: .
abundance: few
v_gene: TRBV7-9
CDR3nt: TGTGCCAGCAGCTTGGGGGGGGCAGGATATGGCTACACCTTC
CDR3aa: CASSLGGAGYGYTF

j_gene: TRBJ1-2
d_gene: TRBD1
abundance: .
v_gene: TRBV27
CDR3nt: TGTGCCAGCAGCTTCCGGACAGGGGATGGCTACACCTTC
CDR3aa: CASSFRTGDGYTF

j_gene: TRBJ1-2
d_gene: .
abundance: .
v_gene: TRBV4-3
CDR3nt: TGCGCCAGCAGCCAAGATTGGAAGGATTATGGCTACACCTTC
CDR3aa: CASSQDWKDYGYTF

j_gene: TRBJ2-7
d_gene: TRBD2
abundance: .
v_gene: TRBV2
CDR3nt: TGTGCCAGCACCTTAGCGGGAGAGGCCTACGAGCAGTACTTC
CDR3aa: CASTLAGEAYEQYF

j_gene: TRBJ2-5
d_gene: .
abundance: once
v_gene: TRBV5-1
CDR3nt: TGCGCCAGCAGCCACAGATACCAAGAGACCCAGTACTTC
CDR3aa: CASSHRYQETQYF

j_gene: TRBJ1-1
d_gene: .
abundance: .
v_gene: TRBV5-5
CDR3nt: TGTGCCAGCAGCTTGGGAGGGGTTAATGAAGCTTTCTTT
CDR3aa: CASSLGGVNEAFF

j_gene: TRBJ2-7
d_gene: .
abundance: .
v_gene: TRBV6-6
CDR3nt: TGTGCCAGCTATTCTAGCGACAGGTTGTGGGAGCAGTACTTC
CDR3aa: CASYSSDRLWEQYF

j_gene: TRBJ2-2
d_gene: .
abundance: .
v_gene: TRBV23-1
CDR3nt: TGCGCCAGCGAAGGGGGGGGGCCGAGCACCGGGGAGCTGTTTTTT
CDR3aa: CASEGGGPSTGELFF

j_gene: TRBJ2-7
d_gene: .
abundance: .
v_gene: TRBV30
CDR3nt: TGTGCCTGGAGTGTTGTCGGCCCTCGGGAGCAGTACTTC
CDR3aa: CAWSVVGPREQYF

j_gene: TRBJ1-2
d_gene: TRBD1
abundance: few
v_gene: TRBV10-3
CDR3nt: TGTGCCATCAGTCGGGACAGGGTTGCTAGCTACACCTTC
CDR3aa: CAISRDRVASYTF

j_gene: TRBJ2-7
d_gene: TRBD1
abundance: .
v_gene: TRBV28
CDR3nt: TGTGCCAGCAGTCAGCATGACGGGACAGGAGGCGAGCAGTACTTC
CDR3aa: CASSQHDGTGGEQYF

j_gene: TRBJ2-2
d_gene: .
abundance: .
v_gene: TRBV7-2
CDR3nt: TGTGCCAGCAGCCCTTGGGTCCCGAACACCGGGGAGCTGTTTTTT
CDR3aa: CASSPWVPNTGELFF

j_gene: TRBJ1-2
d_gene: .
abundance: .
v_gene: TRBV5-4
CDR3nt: TGTGCCAGCAGCTCACCGGTGGGGGATGGCTACACCTTC
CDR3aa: CASSSPVGDGYTF

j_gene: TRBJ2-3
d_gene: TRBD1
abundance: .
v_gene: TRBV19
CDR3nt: TGTGCCAGCCTGGACAGGGGGGACACAGATACGCAGTATTTT
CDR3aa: CASLDRGDTDTQYF

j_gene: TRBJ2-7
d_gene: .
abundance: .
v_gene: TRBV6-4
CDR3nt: TGTGCCAGCAGTTCAGGGGAGTACTACGAGCAGTACTTC
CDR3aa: CASSSGEYYEQYF

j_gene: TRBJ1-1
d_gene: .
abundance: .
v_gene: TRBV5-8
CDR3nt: TGTGCCAGCAGCTTGAAGGTGTGGAACACTGAAGCTTTCTTT
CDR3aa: CASSLKVWNTEAFF

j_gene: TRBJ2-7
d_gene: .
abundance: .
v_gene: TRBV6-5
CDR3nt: TGTGCCAGCAGTTACGCGGGCGGCAAACCCTACGAGCAGTACTTC
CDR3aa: CASSYAGGKPYEQYF

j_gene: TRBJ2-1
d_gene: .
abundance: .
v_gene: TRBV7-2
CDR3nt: TGTGCCAGCAGCTTGGTGGGGACTTACAATGAGCAGTTCTTC
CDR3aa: CASSLVGTYNEQFF